The clone carrying this TCR beta chain was seen more than once but under ten times. Antigen unknown. The source of the sample is a study of blood T cells in healthy people across ages. Through a sample-barcoded 5' primer and a J-beta primer mix, a second PCR was run for roughly 7 to 11 cycles. TCRdb reanalysed the 5' RACE reads using MiXCR and keeps one entry per CDR3 protein. The profile covers almost 300,000 distinct CDR3 sequences, with 27% appearing a single time and 25% to 30% taken by the ten largest. Study-level points and caveats: In long-lived donors, naive CD4+ cell counts and diversity exceeded those of aged donors. One million T cells yielded diversity estimates that were considered underestimates.

This TCR derives from a woman in her 70s in good health. Source material: blood.

This CDR3 is CASSFSRRTQYF. For the CDR3, the DNA is TGTGCCAGCAGTTTTTCCCGGAGGACGCAGTATTTT. V gene TRBV28 combines with J gene TRBJ2-3; D perhaps matches TRBD2 (5 bases). CDR3 length: 12 amino acids. V shed 3 bases and J shed 9 bases, with 10 bases lying between them. Germline CDR1 is MDHEN and CDR2 is SYDVKM.